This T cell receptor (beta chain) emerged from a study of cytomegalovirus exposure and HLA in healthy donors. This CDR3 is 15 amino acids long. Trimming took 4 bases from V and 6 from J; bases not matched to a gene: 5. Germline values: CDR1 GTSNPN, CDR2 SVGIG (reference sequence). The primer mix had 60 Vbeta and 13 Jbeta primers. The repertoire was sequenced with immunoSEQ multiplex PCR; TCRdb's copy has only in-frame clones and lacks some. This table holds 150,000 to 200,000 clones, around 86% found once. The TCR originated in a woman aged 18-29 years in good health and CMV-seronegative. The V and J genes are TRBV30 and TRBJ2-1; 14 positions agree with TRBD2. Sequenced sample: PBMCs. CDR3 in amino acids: CAWTGTSGSLNEQFF. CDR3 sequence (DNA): TGTGCCTGGACCGGGACTAGCGGGAGTCTCAATGAGCAGTTCTTC.